Listed below are T cell receptor beta chains from one sample, sequenced in a study of T cells in Graves' hyperthyroidism and ophthalmopathy. TCRdb passed the multiplex PCR reads through MiXCR, listing each CDR3 protein once. The table includes about 260,000 distinct CDR3 sequences, about 20% detected once. Material: blood. All receptors derive from a man aged 30-40 years with Graves' ophthalmopathy. Both conserved end residues are part of each CDR3. The D gene is left open where the match is weak. Clone size is given for some rows only: seen once, a few or many times, or a class if the clone is expanded.

V gene: TRBV28
D gene: TRBD2
J gene: TRBJ2-5
clone size: many
CDR3 protein: CASSPSFGTSPHQYF
CDR3 DNA: TGTGCCAGCAGTCCCTCCTTTGGGACTAGTCCCCATCAGTACTTC

V gene: TRBV19
D gene: -
J gene: TRBJ2-4
clone size: -
CDR3 protein: CASSMITRWGNNIQYF
CDR3 DNA: TGTGCCAGTAGTATGATCACCCGGTGGGGGAATAACATTCAGTACTTC

V gene: TRBV20-1
D gene: TRBD2
J gene: TRBJ2-7
clone size: -
CDR3 protein: CNARESSGSGSYEQYF
CDR3 DNA: TGCAATGCTAGAGAAAGTAGCGGGAGCGGCTCCTACGAGCAGTACTTC

V gene: TRBV5-6
D gene: -
J gene: TRBJ1-5
clone size: few
CDR3 protein: CASSLGSYQPQHF
CDR3 DNA: TGTGCCAGCAGCTTGGGTAGCTATCAGCCCCAGCATTTT

V gene: TRBV5-1
D gene: TRBD1
J gene: TRBJ2-5
clone size: -
CDR3 protein: CASRPGQGRETQYF
CDR3 DNA: TGCGCCAGCAGACCAGGACAGGGTCGAGAGACCCAGTACTTC

V gene: TRBV28
D gene: -
J gene: TRBJ1-6
clone size: few
CDR3 protein: CASSLSRGAHSPLHF
CDR3 DNA: TGTGCCAGCAGTTTATCCCGGGGGGCGCATTCACCCCTCCACTTT

V gene: TRBV11-2
D gene: TRBD2
J gene: TRBJ2-1
clone size: few
CDR3 protein: CASSYRHSGTSGRNEQFF
CDR3 DNA: TGTGCCAGCAGTTACCGTCACTCCGGGACTAGCGGGAGAAATGAGCAGTTCTTC

V gene: TRBV30
D gene: -
J gene: TRBJ1-1
clone size: -
CDR3 protein: CAWRETSRHTEAFF
CDR3 DNA: TGTGCCTGGAGAGAAACTAGCAGGCACACTGAAGCTTTCTTT

V gene: TRBV20-1
D gene: -
J gene: TRBJ2-5
clone size: -
CDR3 protein: CSARQYLEETQYF
CDR3 DNA: TGCAGTGCTAGACAGTATTTGGAGGAGACCCAGTACTTC

V gene: TRBV6-1
D gene: TRBD2
J gene: TRBJ2-1
clone size: -
CDR3 protein: CASCPSGSYNEQFF
CDR3 DNA: TGTGCCAGCTGCCCTAGCGGCTCCTACAATGAGCAGTTCTTC

V gene: TRBV29-1
D gene: TRBD2
J gene: TRBJ2-3
clone size: few
CDR3 protein: CSVEAPSGSRDTQYF
CDR3 DNA: TGCAGCGTTGAAGCCCCTAGCGGGAGTCGAGATACGCAGTATTTT